This entry lists 32 T cell receptor beta chains sequenced from one sample in a study of vaccination and CD4 T cells after COVID-19. Cultured CD4+ T cell DNA underwent sequencing with the Oncomine TCR Beta short-read assay. TCRdb re-analysed the PCR reads in MiXCR, keeping a single row per CDR3 protein. Of 20,000 to 25,000 distinct CDR3 sequences in the sample, about 45% were seen once. The antigens these receptors bind are not known. Treatment noted: approximately nine-day PBMC culture with coronavirus spike peptide pools or control peptides (ViraFEST assay). Sequences were obtained from CD4+ T cells from blood, cultured in vitro. These receptor sequences come from a human donor who had recovered from COVID-19.

The J gene is TRBJ1-5, the V gene TRBV9; D not certain. The CDR3 runs to 13 residues. Trimming shortened V by 3 bases and J by 5 bases, and 9 bases separated the two germline ends. Germline CDR1 is SGDLS and CDR2 is YYNGEE. The CDR3 loop reads CASSADQDQPQHF. The DNA of the CDR3 is TGTGCCAGCAGCGCCGACCAGGATCAGCCCCAGCATTTT. Using reference TRBV9 and TRBJ1-5 for the parts outside the CDR3, the full variable domain is DSGVTQTPKHLITATGQRVTLRCSPRSGDLSVYWYQQSLDQGLQFLIQYYNGEERAKGNILERFSAQQFPDLHSELNLSSLELGDSALYFCASSADQDQPQHFGDGTRLSIL.

This clonotype has a handful of counts. The rearrangement uses TRBV15 and TRBJ1-1, with D perhaps TRBD1 (6 bases). The CDR3 length is 15 residues. V was clipped by 3 bases and J by 5 bases, with 16 bases between them. Germline-derived CDR1 and CDR2 are LNHNV and YYDKDF (reference sequence). The CDR3 DNA reads as TGTGCCACCAGCAGGAATACAGGGCTTAAGACTGAAGCTTTCTTT. Its protein product is CATSRNTGLKTEAFF.

This clonotype came up a few times. CDR3 nucleotide sequence: TGTGCCAGCAGCTCAGGGACAGGGGGTAGCAATCAGCCCCAGCATTTT. Residues: CASSSGTGGSNQPQHF. The V gene is TRBV6-1, the J gene TRBJ1-5; 11 bases map to TRBD1. The CDR3 has 16 residues. J gave up 0 bases and V 6 bases, and 4 bases lay outside the gene matches. CDR1 and CDR2 from the germline V gene are MNHNS and SASEGT.

The chain uses TRBV18 and TRBJ2-5; 7 bases map to TRBD1. Germline V gene sequence: CDR1 KGHSH, CDR2 LQKENI. V dropped 0 bases and J dropped 3; count of bases not matched to a gene: 1. CDR3 size: 14 residues. This CDR3 is CASSPPGQKETQYF. DNA of the CDR3: TGTGCCAGCTCACCACCGGGACAGAAAGAGACCCAGTACTTC.

The chain uses TRBV4-1 and TRBJ1-1; no definite D call. The CDR3 is made up of 13 amino acids. Trimming cost V 1 base and J 8 bases, with 11 bases left between them. From germline, CDR1 is MGHRA and CDR2 YSYEKL. This CDR3 reads CASSQVGQPEAFF. CDR3 bases: TGCGCCAGCAGCCAAGTCGGGCAGCCGGAAGCTTTCTTT.

The chain joins TRBV27 to TRBJ1-1; no reliable D call. Trimming stripped 2 bases from V and 1 base from J, with 8 bases between. Germline loops: CDR1 MNHEY, CDR2 SMNVEV (reference sequence). CDR3 length: 14 residues. Written as DNA, the CDR3 is TGTGCCAGCAGTTTAACCGGGAGGAACACTGAAGCTTTCTTT. Its translation is CASSLTGRNTEAFF.

V is TRBV11-3 and J is TRBJ2-3; D is unresolved. Between the trimmed V and J ends, which lost 0 bases and 0 bases, there was a span of 1 base. CDR1 is SGHNT and CDR2 is YENEEA in the germline V gene. The CDR3 is 13 amino acids. CDR3: CASSLDSTDTQYF. The CDR3 DNA reads as TGTGCCAGCAGCTTAGACAGCACAGATACGCAGTATTTT.

This clonotype was observed a few times. V usage is TRBV2 and J usage is TRBJ1-5; 9 bases align to TRBD1. V shed 8 bases and J 3 bases; nucleotides not matched to a gene: 5. Germline assignment: CDR1 SNHLY and CDR2 FYNNEI. The CDR3 sequence is 14 residues long. CDR3 sequence (DNA): TGTGCCAGCCGGAGGACAGGGGTCAATCAGCCCCAGCATTTT. Translated: CASRRTGVNQPQHF.

V gene TRBV5-4 combines with J gene TRBJ2-3; TRBD2 is a possible D gene (7 bases). Trimming left V 3 bases short and J 5 bases short, with 16 bases between. This CDR3 has 15 amino acids. Per germline, CDR1 SGHNT and CDR2 YYREEE (reference sequence). The CDR3 nucleotides read TGTGCCAGCAGCTCGCTAGGGGGGGACCGAGATACGCAGTATTTT. It translates to CASSSLGGDRDTQYF.

CDR3 DNA: TGTGCCAGCAGCTTATTCGGTGAGGAAGGAGAGCAGTACTTC. It encodes CASSLFGEEGEQYF. The rearrangement joins TRBV11-3 to TRBJ2-7; D uncertain. This CDR3 contains 14 residues. CDR1 SGHNT and CDR2 YENEEA come from the germline V gene. The germline V and J ends were trimmed by 2 bases and 7 bases, with 15 bases remaining between them.

The CDR3 protein is CAGSQGGDTQYF. CDR3 sequence (DNA): TGTGCCGGGTCCCAAGGCGGAGATACGCAGTATTTT. The chain joins TRBV30 to TRBJ2-3; D not certain. Trimming took 8 bases from V and 5 from J, leaving 14 bases between them. This CDR3 is 12 amino acids long. From germline, CDR1 is GTSNPN and CDR2 SVGIG (reference sequence).

The genes are TRBV12-3 or TRBV12-4 and TRBJ1-6; 7 nucleotides match TRBD1. Trimming at V came to 7 bases and at J to 6 bases, leaving 6 bases not matched to a gene. This CDR3 spans 14 amino acids. DNA for the CDR3: TGTGCCAGCACCCAGGGGGTTCCTAATTCACCCCTCCACTTT. Protein sequence: CASTQGVPNSPLHF.

The genes are TRBV27 and TRBJ1-2, with D unclear. Germline CDR1 and CDR2: MNHEY and SMNVEV (reference sequence). The CDR3 is 13 amino acids. The ends were cut back, 0 bases at V and 2 bases at J, with 4 bases in the middle. The CDR3 sequence is CASSLSGNYGYTF. The CDR3, as DNA: TGTGCCAGCAGTTTATCCGGGAACTATGGCTACACCTTC.

CDR3 residues: CASSQDLDRGRTEAFF. Here the CDR3 DNA reads TGTGCCAGCAGCCAAGATCTTGACAGGGGGCGCACTGAAGCTTTCTTT. This sequence joins TRBV14 and TRBJ1-1; 10 nucleotides agree with TRBD1. Germline V lookup: CDR1 SGHDN, CDR2 FVKESK. The CDR3 has 16 residues. The V gene end was trimmed by 0 bases and the J gene end by 4 bases; junction bases not matched to a gene: 5.

This clonotype has just a few counts. The rearrangement uses TRBV10-3 and TRBJ1-6; 9 nucleotides line up with TRBD1. This CDR3 is built from 13 residues. J lost 7 bases, V lost 10 bases, and 5 bases had no gene match. The germline gives CDR1 ENHRY, CDR2 SYGVKD. DNA of the CDR3: TGTGCCACAGAAGGGACAGGGAATTCACCCCTCCACTTT. Amino acid sequence: CATEGTGNSPLHF.

In the case of this clonotype: This sequence may be a read error, since a much larger clone differs from it by one base. The genes are TRBV7-2 and TRBJ2-7; tentative D call: TRBD1 (5 bases). Germline CDR1 is SGHTA and CDR2 is FQGNSA. This CDR3 has 15 residues. V was pared by 4 bases and J by 3 bases, with 16 bases between. The DNA of the CDR3 is TGTGCCAGCAGCTATAAAGTGAGGACAAGCTACGAGCAGTACTTC. Its protein is CASSYKVRTSYEQYF.

V and J are TRBV6-1 and TRBJ1-1, with D perhaps matching TRBD1 (5 bases). The germline gives CDR1 MNHNS, CDR2 SASEGT. V shed 5 bases and J shed 3 bases, with 16 bases lying between them. This CDR3 comprises 15 residues. Here the CDR3 DNA reads TGTGCCAGCAGTCCAAGGGAGGGGATAGACACTGAAGCTTTCTTT. It is translated as CASSPREGIDTEAFF.

This chain joins TRBV6-2 or TRBV6-3 and TRBJ2-7; 13 bases map to TRBD2. V lost 5 bases to trimming and J lost 3 bases; unmatched junction nucleotides: 7. Germline loops: CDR1 MNHEY, CDR2 SVGEGT. The CDR3 is 16 amino acids. CDR3 bases: TGTGCCAGCAGTCAAACTAGCGGGGGGGCCGGCTACGAGCAGTACTTC. It yields the protein CASSQTSGGAGYEQYF.

This clonotype was seen a few times. The chain joins TRBV6-2 or TRBV6-3 to TRBJ2-5; TRBD2 matches at 9 bases. This CDR3 has 13 amino acids. With 7 bases clipped from V and 4 bases from J, the junction kept 4 bases outside the gene matches. Germline V CDR1 and CDR2: MNHEY, SVGEGT. DNA of the CDR3: TGTGCCAGCATCCGGCGGGGGGGAGAGACCCAGTACTTC. Protein: CASIRRGGETQYF.

This rearrangement joins TRBV28 to TRBJ1-2, with TRBD1 identical over 7 bases. V was clipped by 6 bases and J by 2 bases; unmatched bases: 15. This CDR3 has 17 amino acids. Germline CDR1 is MDHEN and CDR2 is SYDVKM. CDR3 loop: CASSRDSQGGKNYGYTF. CDR3 coding DNA: TGTGCCAGCAGCCGCGACTCTCAGGGGGGGAAGAACTATGGCTACACCTTC.

The genes are TRBV12-3 or TRBV12-4 and TRBJ2-2; 8 bases agree with TRBD1. CDR3 size: 15 residues. V lost 7 bases, J lost 1 base, and 5 bases stayed unmatched. The CDR3 DNA reads as TGTGCCAGCACCCCAGACAGGGGGAACACCGGGGAGCTGTTTTTT. Its translation is CASTPDRGNTGELFF.

The chain recombines TRBV20-1 with TRBJ2-3; D gene uncertain. The CDR3 has 13 residues. From germline, CDR1 is DFQATT and CDR2 SNEGSKA (reference sequence). The ends were cut back, 6 bases at V and 1 base at J, with 11 bases in the middle. The CDR3 DNA reads as TGCAGTGCAGATGGGCTGGGCACAGATACGCAGTATTTT. Amino acid sequence: CSADGLGTDTQYF.

V is TRBV11-2 and J is TRBJ1-1, with D possibly matching TRBD1 (5 bases). Germline assignment: CDR1 SGHAT and CDR2 FQNNGV. The CDR3 spans 12 residues. The V gene lost 0 bases and the J gene lost 11 bases, with 10 bases spanning the gap. The CDR3 DNA reads TGTGCCAGCAGCTTAGATCAGGGTACCGCTTTCTTT. It yields the protein CASSLDQGTAFF.

The gene calls are TRBV7-2 and TRBJ2-7; D is possibly TRBD1 (5 bases). V gave up 4 bases and J gave up 9 bases, with 19 bases separating them. CDR1 is SGHTA, CDR2 FQGNSA, per germline. CDR3 size: 14 residues. The chain's CDR3 is CASSSSPTALLQYF. For the CDR3, the DNA is TGTGCCAGCAGCTCCTCCCCGACAGCGCTCTTGCAGTACTTC.

The sample holds a few counts of this clonotype. The chain couples TRBV27 to TRBJ1-5, with no clear D. CDR1 and CDR2 (germline): MNHEY, SMNVEV (reference sequence). Between the trimmed V and J ends, which lost 9 bases and 0 bases, there was a span of 21 bases. The CDR3 loop spans 17 amino acids. For the CDR3, the DNA is TGTGCCAGGGGTTGGCAGCCTGCTATCTATAGCAATCAGCCCCAGCATTTT. Translating it yields CARGWQPAIYSNQPQHF.

This sequence joins TRBV5-1 and TRBJ1-5; D unclear. Per the germline V gene, CDR1 is SGHRS and CDR2 is YFSETQ. V lost 0 bases, J lost 9 bases, and 7 bases lay in between. CDR3 length equals 12 residues. The CDR3 DNA follows: TGCGCCAGCAGCTTGGGTACTGGGCCCCAGCATTTT. Protein product: CASSLGTGPQHF. The variable domain in full, with the rest retrieved from reference TRBV5-1 and TRBJ1-5, is KAGVTQTPRYLIKTRGQQVTLSCSPISGHRSVSWYQQTPGQGLQFLFEYFSETQRNKGNFPGRFSGRQFSNSRSEMNVSTLELGDSALYLCASSLGTGPQHFGDGTRLSIL.

This clonotype was observed a handful of times. The rearrangement links TRBV7-9 to TRBJ1-6; tentative D call: TRBD1 (5 bases). The length of the CDR3 is 15 residues. V lost 5 bases to trimming and J lost 5 bases, with 13 bases between them. The germline gives CDR1 SEHNR, CDR2 FQNEAQ (reference sequence). The CDR3 region is CASSRQRGDNSPLHF. The CDR3 bases are TGTGCCAGCAGCCGACAAAGGGGAGATAATTCACCCCTCCACTTT.

Concerning this clonotype: A read error may produce the germline difference seen at one junction end. This rearrangement joins TRBV19 to TRBJ1-3; TRBD1 matches at 11 bases. CDR3 size: 17 residues. Germline loops: CDR1 LNHDA, CDR2 SQIVND (reference sequence). The DNA for the CDR3 is TGTCCCAGTAGTCGGGACAGGGGGGATTACTCTGGAAACACCATATATTTT. It is translated as CPSSRDRGDYSGNTIYF.

The chain employs TRBV14 and TRBJ2-2; TRBD2 aligns across 9 bases. CDR1 and CDR2 from the germline V gene are SGHDN and FVKESK. The ends lost 2 bases at V and 7 bases at J; junction bases unmatched: 14. This CDR3 comprises 18 residues. The CDR3 sequence: CASSQPQGRASGNGELFF. CDR3 nucleotide sequence: TGTGCCAGCAGCCAACCACAGGGTAGGGCTAGCGGGAACGGGGAGCTGTTTTTT.

The CDR3: CASSEAGGEKLFF. DNA of the CDR3: TGTGCCAGCAGTGAGGCTGGGGGTGAAAAACTGTTTTTT. This rearrangement joins TRBV25-1 to TRBJ1-4; D possibly corresponds to TRBD1 (5 bases). Germline assignment: CDR1 MGHDK and CDR2 SYGVNS. The CDR3 consists of 13 residues. The V end was cut by 3 bases, the J end by 7 bases, with 9 bases between.

The chain joins TRBV6-1 to TRBJ1-6; 8 bases match TRBD1. J was trimmed by 15 bases and V by 6 bases; bases with no gene match: 10. Germline assignment: CDR1 MNHNS and CDR2 SASEGT. CDR3 length: 13 amino acids. The CDR3 region has the DNA TGTGCCAGCAGGGTCCAGGGGGCGGACGTCCTCCACTTT. This encodes CASRVQGADVLHF.

The chain uses TRBV20-1 and TRBJ1-1; no reliable D call. CDR1 is DFQATT, CDR2 SNEGSKA, per germline (reference sequence). The CDR3 has 11 amino acids. Trimming stripped 6 bases from V and 1 base from J, with 6 bases between. Here the CDR3 reads CSARRNTEAFF. The DNA of the CDR3 is TGCAGTGCCCGCCGGAACACTGAAGCTTTCTTT.